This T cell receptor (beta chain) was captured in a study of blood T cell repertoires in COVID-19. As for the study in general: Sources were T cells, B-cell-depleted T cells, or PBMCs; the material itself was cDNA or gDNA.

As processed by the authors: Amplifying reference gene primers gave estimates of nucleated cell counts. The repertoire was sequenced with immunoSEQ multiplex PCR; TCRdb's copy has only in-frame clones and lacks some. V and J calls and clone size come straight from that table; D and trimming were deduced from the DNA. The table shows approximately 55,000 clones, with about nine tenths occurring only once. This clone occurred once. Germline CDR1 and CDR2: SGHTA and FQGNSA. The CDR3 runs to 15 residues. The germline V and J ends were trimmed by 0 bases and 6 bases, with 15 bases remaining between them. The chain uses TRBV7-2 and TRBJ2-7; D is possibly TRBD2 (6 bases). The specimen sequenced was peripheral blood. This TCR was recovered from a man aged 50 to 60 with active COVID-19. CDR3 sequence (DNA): TGTGCCAGCAGCTTAGCCGGGAGTGGGGTTGGCGAGCAGTACTTC. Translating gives CASSLAGSGVGEQYF.